The clone carrying this T cell receptor beta chain appeared many times. Its antigen remains unknown. This CDR3 has 16 amino acids. J lost 6 bases, V lost 4 bases, and 13 bases had no gene match. Germline loops: CDR1 MDHEN, CDR2 SYDVKM. Amplification yielded TCR beta CDR3 regions, with RNA transcripts as the source. When the TCR CDR3 underwent first-round RT-PCR, the HTBI primer set was used. TCRdb used MiXCR to reprocess the multiplex PCR reads, holding one entry per CDR3 protein. The table has about 400,000 distinct CDR3 sequences, about an eighth seen once. This specimen comes from a study of T cells in Graves' hyperthyroidism and ophthalmopathy. Study overall: Peripheral blood was taken when the disease was first diagnosed, before any treatment began.

Findings and caveats of the study: Most thyroid clonotypes that were expanded above 0.001 also turned up in blood. In simple terms, a model built on 13 V-J features told ophthalmopathy apart from stable hyperthyroidism.

The TCR was taken from a woman aged 18-35 years with Graves' hyperthyroidism. The chain has TRBV28 and TRBJ2-7; 9 bases agree with TRBD2. Sequencing was carried out using blood. CDR3 bases: TGTGCCAGCAGTTCCTTTGGGATAGCGGGAGTTCGCGAGCAGTACTTC. This sequence encodes CASSSFGIAGVREQYF. Full variable domain (rest looked up from reference TRBV28 and TRBJ2-7): DVKVTQSSRYLVKRTGEKVFLECVQDMDHENMFWYRQDPGLGLRLIYFSYDVKMKEKGDIPEGYSVSREKKERFSLILESASTNQTSMYLCASSSFGIAGVREQYFGPGTRLTVT.